This T cell receptor (beta chain) was observed in a study of cytomegalovirus exposure and HLA in healthy donors. The study ran its PCR with 60 Vbeta and 13 Jbeta primers. Some clones are missing from TCRdb's copy, which holds only in-frame ones; the method was immunoSEQ multiplex PCR. The sample records fewer than 40,000 clones, roughly 76% being singletons. The V end lost 5 bases, the J end lost 4 bases, and 12 bases lay between the germline ends. The CDR3 length is 13 residues. In germline, CDR1 is SGHDT, CDR2 YYEEEE. This sequence originates from a woman aged 40 to 50 in good health and CMV-seronegative. The sequenced sample was PBMCs. The J gene is TRBJ1-2, the V gene TRBV5-6, with D unresolved. CDR3 in amino acids: CASRPRFSYGYTF. DNA for the CDR3: TGTGCCAGCAGACCAAGATTTAGCTATGGCTACACCTTC.